This is a list of T cell receptor beta chains from one sample in a study of blood T cells in healthy people across ages. One entry per CDR3 protein, called by TCRdb with MiXCR from the 5' RACE reads. The sample has over 600,000 distinct CDR3 sequences; 56% are singletons. The sample consisted of blood. These receptors came from a man aged 35-49 years in good health. Both conserved end residues are part of each CDR3. The D gene is left open where the match is weak. A clone size is listed for some rows: how often the clone was seen (once, few, many), or a class if it is expanded.

clone_size | j_call | cdr3_length | d_call | v_call | cdr3_aa | cdr3_nt
- | TRBJ2-3 | 14 | - | TRBV5-5 | CASATQIVTDTQYF | TGTGCCAGCGCGACTCAAATCGTCACAGATACGCAGTATTTT
- | TRBJ1-4 | 14 | - | TRBV20-1 | CSATSGSLNEKLFF | TGCAGTGCTACATCCGGGTCCCTTAATGAAAAACTGTTTTTT
- | TRBJ2-5 | 13 | - | TRBV29-1 | CSVEGSAGETQYF | TGCAGCGTTGAAGGTAGCGCGGGGGAGACCCAGTACTTC
once | TRBJ1-1 | 16 | TRBD1 | TRBV20-1 | CSAKDRERPGYTEAFF | TGCAGTGCCAAAGACAGGGAGCGACCGGGTTACACTGAAGCTTTCTTT
- | TRBJ1-1 | 16 | TRBD1 | TRBV2 | CASRGGTGGMNTEAFF | TGTGCCAGCAGGGGTGGGACAGGAGGAATGAACACTGAAGCTTTCTTT
- | TRBJ2-7 | 14 | TRBD1 | TRBV10-3 | CAIRAGTGSYEQYF | TGTGCCATCAGGGCCGGGACAGGTTCTTACGAGCAGTACTTC
- | TRBJ2-1 | 16 | - | TRBV12-1 | CASSIAGTSRYNEQFF | TGTGCCAGCAGCATCGCCGGGACTAGCAGGTACAATGAGCAGTTCTTC
once | TRBJ2-5 | 14 | - | TRBV28 | CASSRAGQQETQYF | TGTGCCAGCAGTCGCGCGGGACAGCAAGAGACCCAGTACTTC
- | TRBJ2-5 | 17 | - | TRBV13 | CASSHEQGAVAQETQYF | TGTGCCAGCAGCCATGAACAGGGCGCCGTTGCGCAAGAGACCCAGTACTTC
- | TRBJ1-1 | 14 | TRBD1 | TRBV12-3/TRBV12-4 | CASSKGTANTEAFF | TGTGCCAGCAGTAAGGGGACAGCCAACACTGAAGCTTTCTTT
few | TRBJ2-3 | 14 | - | TRBV20-1 | CSASEGGPKDTQYF | TGCAGTGCTAGTGAGGGTGGCCCCAAAGATACGCAGTATTTT
- | TRBJ2-3 | 16 | - | TRBV6-5 | CASSLIQVRGTDTQYF | TGTGCCAGCAGTTTAATTCAGGTCCGGGGAACAGATACGCAGTATTTT
- | TRBJ2-1 | 17 | TRBD2 | TRBV9 | CASSGLAGESSYNEQFF | TGTGCCAGCAGCGGGCTAGCGGGGGAAAGCTCCTACAATGAGCAGTTCTTC
- | TRBJ1-1 | 14 | - | TRBV7-9 | CASSLPAVRTEAFF | TGTGCCAGCAGCTTACCTGCAGTTCGGACTGAAGCTTTCTTT